The rows below give T cell receptor beta chains drawn from one sample of a study of T cells in Graves' hyperthyroidism and ophthalmopathy. TCRdb itself ran the multiplex PCR reads through MiXCR, one entry per CDR3 protein. The sample contains hundreds of thousands of distinct CDR3 sequences, about 14% of which appear only once. Sample: blood. These receptors originate from a woman aged 40 to 50 with Graves' hyperthyroidism. Each CDR3 is given with its conserved first and last residue. The D gene is left open where the match is weak. A row's size may be missing; if present it is once, few, many or a size class.

j_gene | d_gene | v_gene | abundance | CDR3nt | CDR3aa
TRBJ2-7 | TRBD1 | TRBV2 | many | TGTGCCAGCAGCGCTAACAGGGGGCTCTACGAGCAGTACTTC | CASSANRGLYEQYF
TRBJ2-1 | - | TRBV3-1 | few | TGTGCCAGCAGCCAAGATCAGGTCGGACTGGGGGAGCAGTTCTTC | CASSQDQVGLGEQFF
TRBJ2-2 | TRBD1 | TRBV7-9 | many | TGTGCCAGCATCCCGAGACAGGGGACGGCCTTGAACACCGGGGAGCTGTTTTTT | CASIPRQGTALNTGELFF
TRBJ2-2 | TRBD1 | TRBV20-1 | few | TGCAGTGCCGCCCGGGGACAGAAAACCGGGGAGCTGTTTTTT | CSAARGQKTGELFF
TRBJ1-2 | - | TRBV11-2 | many | TGTGCCAGCAGCCGCAATGGGGGGGCGGGGGGCTACACCTTC | CASSRNGGAGGYTF
TRBJ2-7 | TRBD1 | TRBV5-1 | many | TGCGCCAGCAGCTCGGGACAGGGGGCGAACGAGCAGTACTTC | CASSSGQGANEQYF
TRBJ1-2 | TRBD1 | TRBV6-1 | - | TGTGCCAGCAGACCGGGACAGACAATACGTGGTGGCTACACCTTC | CASRPGQTIRGGYTF
TRBJ2-2 | - | TRBV28 | few | TGTGCCAGCACAAGGGGGGAACCGCTCGGGGAGCTGTTTTTT | CASTRGEPLGELFF
TRBJ1-1 | - | TRBV5-1 | many | TGCGCCAGCAGCTTGGATCTCGGGGAAGCTTTCTTT | CASSLDLGEAFF
TRBJ2-3 | - | TRBV6-1 | many | TGTGCCAGCAGTGAGGAAAGAGGCACAGATACGCAGTATTTT | CASSEERGTDTQYF
TRBJ2-7 | - | TRBV7-9 | - | TGTGCCAGCAGCGGGGCTTCGCCCCACGAGCAGTACTTC | CASSGASPHEQYF
TRBJ2-3 | - | TRBV28 | many | TGTGCCAGCAGTCCCAGGGGAAGGGGCACAGATACGCAGTATTTT | CASSPRGRGTDTQYF
TRBJ1-4 | TRBD1 | TRBV12-3/TRBV12-4 | many | TGTGCCAGCAGTTTGCGGACAGGGGGCTGGAAGACTGAAAAACTGTTTTTT | CASSLRTGGWKTEKLFF